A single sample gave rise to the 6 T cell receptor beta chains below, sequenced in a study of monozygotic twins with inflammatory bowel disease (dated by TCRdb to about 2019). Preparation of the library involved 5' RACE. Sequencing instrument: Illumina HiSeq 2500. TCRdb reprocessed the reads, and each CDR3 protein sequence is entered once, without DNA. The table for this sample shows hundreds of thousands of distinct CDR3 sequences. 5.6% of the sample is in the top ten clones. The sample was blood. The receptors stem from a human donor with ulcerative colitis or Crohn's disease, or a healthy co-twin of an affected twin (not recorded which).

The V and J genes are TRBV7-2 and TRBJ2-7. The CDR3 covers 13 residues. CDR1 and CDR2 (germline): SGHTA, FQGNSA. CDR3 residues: CASSFGETYEQYF.

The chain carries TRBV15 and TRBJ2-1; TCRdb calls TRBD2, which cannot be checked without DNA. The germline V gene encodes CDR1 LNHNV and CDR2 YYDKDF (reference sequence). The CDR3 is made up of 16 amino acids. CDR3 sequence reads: CATSKGLAGLYNEQFF.

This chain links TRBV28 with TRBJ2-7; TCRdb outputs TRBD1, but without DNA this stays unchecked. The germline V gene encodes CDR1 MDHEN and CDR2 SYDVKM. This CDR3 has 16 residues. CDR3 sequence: CASRSSGQSASYEQYF.

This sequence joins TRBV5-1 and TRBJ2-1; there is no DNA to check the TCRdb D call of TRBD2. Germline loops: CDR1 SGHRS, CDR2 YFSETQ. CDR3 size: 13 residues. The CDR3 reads CASSADREGEQFF.

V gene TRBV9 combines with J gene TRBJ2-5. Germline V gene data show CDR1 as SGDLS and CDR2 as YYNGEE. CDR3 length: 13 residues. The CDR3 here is CASSVDSQETQYF.

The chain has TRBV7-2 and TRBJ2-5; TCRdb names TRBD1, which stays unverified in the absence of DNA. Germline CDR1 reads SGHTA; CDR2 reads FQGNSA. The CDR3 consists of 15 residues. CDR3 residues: CASSPDRGGQETQYF.